Each of the 19 T cell receptor beta chains below was sequenced from the same sample in a study of blood T cell repertoires in COVID-19. The table came from immunoSEQ multiplex PCR; TCRdb's copy has only in-frame clones and leaves some out. This sample has hundreds of thousands of clones, with roughly 88% found just once. Sequencing was carried out using peripheral blood. The receptors shown here come from a man younger than 30 with active or convalescent COVID-19.

V usage is TRBV27 and J usage is TRBJ1-1, with 9 positions matching TRBD1. The germline CDR1 and CDR2 sequences are MNHEY and SMNVEV (reference sequence). V was clipped by 5 bases and J by 3 bases; unmatched bases: 7. The CDR3 covers 15 residues. CDR3 sequence: CASSQWDRVDTEAFF. In DNA, the CDR3 is TGTGCCAGCAGTCAATGGGACAGGGTTGACACTGAAGCTTTCTTT.

The chain joins TRBV11-2 to TRBJ2-5; 11 bases line up with TRBD2. This CDR3 region has 16 residues. Looked up from germline, CDR1 is SGHAT and CDR2 is FQNNGV. Unmatched junction bases numbered 11, after V lost 4 bases and J lost 7 bases. CDR3 protein: CASSSLAGGRSGTQYF. The CDR3 DNA follows: TGTGCCAGCAGCTCATTAGCGGGGGGGCGCTCAGGGACCCAGTACTTC.

The chain employs TRBV5-6 and TRBJ1-4, with a tentative D call TRBD1 (5 bases). CDR1 and CDR2 (germline): SGHDT, YYEEEE. The CDR3 runs to 17 residues. The germline V and J ends were trimmed by 4 bases and 0 bases, with 16 bases remaining between them. The CDR3: CASSPTGWGATNEKLFF. The DNA for the CDR3 is TGTGCCAGCAGCCCGACGGGTTGGGGGGCAACTAATGAAAAACTGTTTTTT.

The gene calls are TRBV7-6 and TRBJ2-5, with 9 positions matching TRBD2. CDR3 length: 16 amino acids. V lost 5 bases to trimming and J lost 0 bases; unmatched junction nucleotides: 7. CDR1 and CDR2 (germline): SGHVS, FNYEAQ. The CDR3 DNA follows: TGTGCCAGCAGCCCCTTTAGCGGGGGTGACCAAGAGACCCAGTACTTC. Translating gives CASSPFSGGDQETQYF.

This clone appeared a single time. The chain has TRBV18 and TRBJ1-1, with D uncertain. CDR3 size: 13 residues. Trimming took 0 bases from V and 4 from J, leaving 6 bases between them. Germline V CDR1 and CDR2: KGHSH, LQKENI. The DNA of the CDR3 is TGTGCCAGCTCACCACCATCGGTCACTGAAGCTTTCTTT. Protein sequence: CASSPPSVTEAFF.

The chain carries TRBV13 and TRBJ2-1; 7 bases map to TRBD1. Germline V gene lookup returns CDR1 PRHDT and CDR2 FYEKMQ (reference sequence). The CDR3 has 15 residues. V trimming: 5 bases; J trimming: 7 bases; junction bases outside the gene matches: 11. CDR3 coding DNA: TGTGCCAGCAGCCGACAGGGCTTCAAGGGGAATGAGCAGTTCTTC. Encoded protein: CASSRQGFKGNEQFF.

In regard to this clone: Additional DNA sequences in this sample encode the identical CDR3. This chain uses TRBV5-1 with TRBJ2-7, with 7 nucleotides matching TRBD2. This CDR3 is 15 amino acids long. Germline-derived CDR1 and CDR2 are SGHRS and YFSETQ. The V segment lost 0 bases and the J segment 2 bases; nucleotides outside the gene matches: 5. CDR3 coding DNA: TGCGCCAGCAGCTTGGATCCGGGGGGTACCTACGAGCAGTACTTC. Protein sequence: CASSLDPGGTYEQYF.

Only a few counts were recorded for this clone. The chain employs TRBV9 and TRBJ1-2, with TRBD1 matching 8 bases. V lost 4 bases and J lost 4; bases outside the gene matches: 9. This CDR3 region has 15 residues. In germline, CDR1 is SGDLS, CDR2 YYNGEE. The CDR3 bases are TGTGCCAGCAGCAAATTGGACAGGGAAGTCTATGGCTACACCTTC. It specifies CASSKLDREVYGYTF.

As for this clone: The sample holds other DNA sequences that translate to the same CDR3. The V gene is TRBV5-6, the J gene TRBJ1-1; D possibly corresponds to TRBD1 (6 bases). Trimming left V 4 bases short and J 3 bases short, with 10 bases between. The CDR3 runs 13 residues. Germline V lookup: CDR1 SGHDT, CDR2 YYEEEE. Written as DNA, the CDR3 is TGTGCCAGCAGCCTAGGGACACACACTGAAGCTTTCTTT. This sequence encodes CASSLGTHTEAFF.

The V call is TRBV18, the J call TRBJ2-2; 8 nucleotides match TRBD1. Germline CDR1 KGHSH, CDR2 LQKENI. The CDR3 spans 18 residues. Unmatched junction bases numbered 7, after V lost 1 base and J lost 0 bases. Written as DNA, the CDR3 is TGTGCCAGCTCACCACGATCCCGACAGGGGCCGAACACCGGGGAGCTGTTTTTT. Encoded protein: CASSPRSRQGPNTGELFF. The whole variable domain, remainder taken from reference TRBV18 and TRBJ2-2, is NAGVMQNPRHLVRRRGQEARLRCSPMKGHSHVYWYRQLPEEGLKFMVYLQKENIIDESGMPKERFSAEFPKEGPSILRIQQVVRGDSAAYFCASSPRSRQGPNTGELFFGEGSRLTVL.

The chain links TRBV5-4 to TRBJ1-1; D perhaps matches TRBD1 (5 bases). The CDR3 is 14 amino acids. V gave up 0 bases and J gave up 3 bases, with 9 bases separating them. Germline V gives CDR1 SGHNT, CDR2 YYREEE (reference sequence). The CDR3 loop is CASSLAGRDTEAFF. CDR3 bases: TGTGCCAGCAGCTTGGCAGGGAGGGACACTGAAGCTTTCTTT.

In its sample, this clone was seen a few times. V gene TRBV19 combines with J gene TRBJ1-5; D unresolved. V was trimmed by 0 bases and J by 0 bases, leaving 3 bases between them. The CDR3 sequence is 14 residues long. From germline, CDR1 is LNHDA and CDR2 SQIVND (reference sequence). The CDR3 here is CASSIDYSNQPQHF. The CDR3 DNA reads TGTGCCAGTAGTATAGATTATAGCAATCAGCCCCAGCATTTT.

The chain has TRBV21-1 and TRBJ2-7; the D call in the table, TRBD1, was not verified against the DNA. TRBV21-1 is assigned pseudogene status. CDR3 length: 14 residues. For the CDR3, the DNA is TGTGCCAGCAGCCCCCGACAGGACCTCTACGAGCAGTACTTC. Its translation: CASSPRQDLYEQYF.

The V gene is TRBV6-5, the J gene TRBJ1-3; the D is unclear. V shed 8 bases and J shed 0 bases, with 14 bases lying between them. The CDR3 has 15 amino acids. Germline V gene lookup returns CDR1 MNHEY and CDR2 SVGAGI. The CDR3 spells CASGLGRSSGNTIYF. CDR3 nucleotides: TGTGCCAGCGGTTTGGGCCGAAGCTCTGGAAACACCATATATTTT.

About this clone itself: The same CDR3 is also encoded by other DNA sequences in this sample. The chain couples TRBV9 to TRBJ2-5; D gene unclear. The V end lost 0 bases, the J end lost 2 bases, and 5 bases lay between the germline ends. CDR3 length: 13 residues. Germline assignment: CDR1 SGDLS and CDR2 YYNGEE. The DNA for the CDR3 is TGTGCCAGCAGCGTAGCTAGTCAAGAGACCCAGTACTTC. This gives the protein CASSVASQETQYF.

V is TRBV6-5 and J is TRBJ1-2; 8 bases map to TRBD1. V lost 0 bases, J lost 8 bases, and 5 bases stayed unmatched. The germline V gene has CDR1 MNHEY and CDR2 SVGAGI. The CDR3 loop spans 14 amino acids. The CDR3 sequence is CASSYSQGAWGYTF. The CDR3 nucleotides are TGTGCCAGCAGTTACTCGCAGGGGGCTTGGGGCTACACCTTC.

The gene calls are TRBV10-1 and TRBJ2-1; TRBD2 matches 10 bases. Trimming removed 11 bases from V and 7 bases from J; junction bases left unmatched: 11. Germline V CDR1 and CDR2: WNHNN, SYGVQD (reference sequence). CDR3 length equals 14 residues. CDR3 amino acids: CAGTLAGGRNEQFF. The CDR3, as DNA: TGCGCCGGGACGTTAGCGGGGGGTAGAAATGAGCAGTTCTTC.

The chain links TRBV9 to TRBJ2-7; 11 bases line up with TRBD2. This CDR3 comprises 15 residues. The germline CDR1 and CDR2 sequences are SGDLS and YYNGEE. The junction had 6 bases not matched to a gene; V was cut back by 4 bases and J by 3 bases. This chain's CDR3 is CASSPYTSGGYEQYF. CDR3 in DNA: TGTGCCAGCAGCCCTTACACTAGCGGGGGCTACGAGCAGTACTTC.

This chain connects TRBV12-5 to TRBJ2-1; 10 nucleotides agree with TRBD1. Germline lookup yields CDR1 LGHNT and CDR2 FRNRAP. The CDR3 runs to 15 residues. The V segment lost 1 base and the J segment 8 bases; nucleotides outside the gene matches: 5. The CDR3 sequence is CASGLGQGAFDEQFF. The CDR3 nucleotides are TGTGCTAGTGGTTTGGGACAGGGGGCGTTTGATGAGCAGTTCTTC. Full variable domain (rest looked up from reference TRBV12-5 and TRBJ2-1): DARVTQTPRHKVTEMGQEVTMRCQPILGHNTVFWYRQTMMQGLELLAYFRNRAPLDDSGMPKDRFSAEMPDATLATLKIQPSEPRDSAVYFCASGLGQGAFDEQFFGPGTRLTVL.